The 7 T cell receptor beta chains below all came from one sample that was sequenced in a study of CD8 T cells in ankylosing spondylitis. One entry per CDR3 protein results from TCRdb running MiXCR on the 5' RACE reads. The table shows 700,000 to 850,000 distinct CDR3 sequences, with roughly 12% occurring only once. Study results and limitations: There was a TCR beta motif, made of fewer than 10 highly homologous variants, that appeared characteristic of ankylosing spondylitis blood.

These receptors' antigens are unknown. Material for sequencing was blood, either unsorted or a sorted T cell fraction (not recorded which). All receptors derive from a male donor with ankylosing spondylitis.

This clonotype was detected ten times or more. This rearrangement joins TRBV4-2 to TRBJ1-5, with 8 bases matching TRBD1. Germline CDR1 LGHNA, CDR2 YNFKEQ. This CDR3 spans 15 amino acids. With V trimmed by 1 base and J by 7 bases, 6 bases remained unmatched. Here the CDR3 reads CASSQVSGGEQPQHF. The CDR3 nucleotides read TGTGCCAGCAGCCAAGTTTCAGGGGGCGAGCAGCCCCAGCATTTT.

At least ten counts were recorded for this clonotype. The J gene is TRBJ2-5, the V gene TRBV29-1; TRBD1 matches at 9 bases. V gave up 3 bases and J gave up 5 bases; unmatched junction bases: 4. The germline V gene encodes CDR1 SQVTM and CDR2 ANQGSEA. This CDR3 contains 13 residues. CDR3 sequence reads: CSVDRGQGETQYF. The CDR3 region has the DNA TGCAGCGTTGATAGGGGACAGGGCGAGACCCAGTACTTC. The variable domain in full, completed from reference TRBV29-1 and TRBJ2-5, reads SAVISQKPSRDICQRGTSLTIQCQVDSQVTMMFWYRQQPGQSLTLIATANQGSEATYESGFVIDKFPISRPNLTFSTLTVSNMSPEDSSIYLCSVDRGQGETQYFGPGTRLLVL.

The chain links TRBV21-1 to TRBJ2-3; TRBD1 was called by the table and not checked on the DNA. TRBV21-1 is given as a pseudogene. The CDR3 is 15 residues long. In DNA form, the CDR3 reads TGTGCCCCCCTGCCCGGGACAGCCCGCACAGCTACGCAGTATTTT. The encoded protein is CAPLPGTARTATQYF.

The chain has TRBV5-1 and TRBJ2-1; the match to TRBD2 covers 13 bases. This CDR3 comprises 21 residues. Trimming cost V 2 bases and J 1 base; bases outside gene matches: 15. Germline V lookup: CDR1 SGHRS, CDR2 YFSETQ. CDR3 DNA sequence: TGCGCCAGCAGCTTACAAATACCTGGACTAGCGGGAGATCTATCCTACAATGAGCAGTTCTTC. Translation gives CASSLQIPGLAGDLSYNEQFF.

Many counts were recorded for this clonotype. The V gene is TRBV5-1, the J gene TRBJ2-1; TRBD1 matches at 10 bases. The CDR3 covers 15 residues. CDR1 SGHRS and CDR2 YFSETQ come from the germline V gene. V was pared by 3 bases and J by 3 bases, with 3 bases of the junction left unmatched. As DNA, the CDR3 is TGCGCCAGCAGCTCGGACAGGGGGGGCTACAATGAGCAGTTCTTC. It yields the protein CASSSDRGGYNEQFF.

This clonotype occurred a few times. The rearrangement uses TRBV9 and TRBJ2-2, with a tentative D call TRBD1 (8 bases). Germline CDR1 and CDR2: SGDLS and YYNGEE. This CDR3 has 16 residues. V dropped 6 bases and J dropped 3 bases, with 18 bases sitting between them. CDR3 sequence: CASTTGAGADTGELFF. The DNA for the CDR3 is TGTGCCAGCACGACAGGGGCGGGGGCGGACACCGGGGAGCTGTTTTTT. The variable domain in full, with the rest retrieved from reference TRBV9 and TRBJ2-2, is DSGVTQTPKHLITATGQRVTLRCSPRSGDLSVYWYQQSLDQGLQFLIQYYNGEERAKGNILERFSAQQFPDLHSELNLSSLELGDSALYFCASTTGAGADTGELFFGEGSRLTVL.

This clonotype has only a few counts. The chain uses TRBV12-3 or TRBV12-4 and TRBJ1-2, with a weak D call TRBD1 (6 bases). V was shortened by 2 bases and J by 3 bases, with 13 bases between the two germline ends. CDR3 length equals 15 residues. The CDR3 loop is CASSLQGLDHYGYTF. Written as DNA, the CDR3 is TGTGCCAGCAGTTTACAGGGGCTTGATCACTATGGCTACACCTTC.